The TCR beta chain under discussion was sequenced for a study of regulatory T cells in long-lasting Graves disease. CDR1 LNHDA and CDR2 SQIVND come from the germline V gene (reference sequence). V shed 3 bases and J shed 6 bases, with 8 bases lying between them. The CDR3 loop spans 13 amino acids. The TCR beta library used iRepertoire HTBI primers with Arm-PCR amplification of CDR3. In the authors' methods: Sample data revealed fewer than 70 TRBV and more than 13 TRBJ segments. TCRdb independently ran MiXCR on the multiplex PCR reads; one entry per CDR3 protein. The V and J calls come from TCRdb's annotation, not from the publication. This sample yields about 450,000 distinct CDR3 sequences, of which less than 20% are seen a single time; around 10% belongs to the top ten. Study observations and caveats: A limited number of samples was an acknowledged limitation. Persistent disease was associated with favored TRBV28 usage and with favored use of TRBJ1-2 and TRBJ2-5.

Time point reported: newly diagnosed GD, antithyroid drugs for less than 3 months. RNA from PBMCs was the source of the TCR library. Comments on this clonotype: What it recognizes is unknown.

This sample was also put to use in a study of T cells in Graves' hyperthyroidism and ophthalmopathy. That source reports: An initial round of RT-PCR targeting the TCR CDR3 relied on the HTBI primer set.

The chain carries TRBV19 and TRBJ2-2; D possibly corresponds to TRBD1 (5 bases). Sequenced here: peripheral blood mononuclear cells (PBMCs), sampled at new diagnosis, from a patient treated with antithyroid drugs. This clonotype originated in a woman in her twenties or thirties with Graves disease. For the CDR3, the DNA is TGTGCCAGTAGTATTCAGGGATCCGGGGAGCTGTTTTTT. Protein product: CASSIQGSGELFF.